This TCR beta chain emerged from a study of CD8+CD57+ T cells in acquired aplastic anemia. Whole-study context: DNA per sorted CD4+ or CD8+ sample ranged roughly 0.17 to 27.4 ug, averaging 3.2 ug.

Between the trimmed V and J ends, which lost 7 bases and 2 bases, there was a span of 13 bases. This CDR3 comprises 14 residues. Per germline, CDR1 LGHNA and CDR2 YNFKEQ. In this sample, this clonotype turned up a few times. Profiles of TCR beta VDJ and CDR3 were generated from a genomic DNA template. In TCRdb, the reads were re-called with MiXCR into one record per CDR3 protein. This table has about 400,000 distinct CDR3 sequences, 65% to 75% appearing once. The sample consisted of sorted CD4+, CD8+, or CD8+CD57+ T cells (not recorded which) from PBMCs. The V gene is TRBV4-2, the J gene TRBJ2-3; no clear D. The source is a human donor in good health, serving as a control. The CDR3 DNA reads as TGTGCCAGCACACCACGGACCGACACAGATACGCAGTATTTT. Amino acid sequence: CASTPRTDTDTQYF.